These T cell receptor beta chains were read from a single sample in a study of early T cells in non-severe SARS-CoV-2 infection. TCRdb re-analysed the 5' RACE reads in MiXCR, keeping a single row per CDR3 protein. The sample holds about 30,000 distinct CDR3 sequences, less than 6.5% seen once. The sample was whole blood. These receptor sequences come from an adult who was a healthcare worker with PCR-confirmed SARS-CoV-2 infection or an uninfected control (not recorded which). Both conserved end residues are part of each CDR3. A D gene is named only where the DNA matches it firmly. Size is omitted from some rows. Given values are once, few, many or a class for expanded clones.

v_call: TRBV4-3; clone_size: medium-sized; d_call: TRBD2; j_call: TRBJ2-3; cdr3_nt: TGCGCCAGCAGCCAACAGCGGGGGGGTCCAGATACGCAGTATTTT; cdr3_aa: CASSQQRGGPDTQYF
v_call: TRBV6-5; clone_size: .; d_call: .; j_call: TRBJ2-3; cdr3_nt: TGTGCCAGCAATACTCCGGGACTGAGCACAGATACGCAGTATTTT; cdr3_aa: CASNTPGLSTDTQYF
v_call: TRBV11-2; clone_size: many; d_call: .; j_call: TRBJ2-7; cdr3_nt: TGTGCCAGCAGCTCCCCGCGAGTAGGGCACGAGCAGTACTTC; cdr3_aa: CASSSPRVGHEQYF
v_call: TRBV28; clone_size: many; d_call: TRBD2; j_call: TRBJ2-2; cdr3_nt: TGTGCCAGCAGTTTACCCTTTAGCGGGAGGGGCACCGGGGAGCTGTTTTTT; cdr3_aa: CASSLPFSGRGTGELFF
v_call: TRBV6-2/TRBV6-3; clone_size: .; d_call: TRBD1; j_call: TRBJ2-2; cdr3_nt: TGTGCCAGCAGTCCCAACCGGGACAGGGTTTCCACCGGGGAGCTGTTTTTT; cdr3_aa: CASSPNRDRVSTGELFF
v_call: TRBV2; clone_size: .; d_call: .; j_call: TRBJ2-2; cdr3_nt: TGTGCCAGCCTCCCGGGGAACACCGGGGAGCTGTTTTTT; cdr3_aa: CASLPGNTGELFF
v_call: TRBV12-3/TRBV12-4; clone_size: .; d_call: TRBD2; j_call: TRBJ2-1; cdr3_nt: TGTGCCAGCAGGCGTACTAGCGAAGGGAGGGCCAATGAGCAGTTCTTC; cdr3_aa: CASRRTSEGRANEQFF
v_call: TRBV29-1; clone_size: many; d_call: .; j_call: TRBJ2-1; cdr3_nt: TGCAGCGCCGAAACGGACAGTTGGAATGAGCAGTTCTTC; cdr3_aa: CSAETDSWNEQFF
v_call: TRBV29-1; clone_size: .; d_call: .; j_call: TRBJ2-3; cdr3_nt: TGCAGCGCCCGACGACAGTCTGATACGCAGTATTTT; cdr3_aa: CSARRQSDTQYF
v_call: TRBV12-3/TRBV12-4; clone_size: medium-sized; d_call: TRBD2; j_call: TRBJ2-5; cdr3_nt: TGTGCCAGCAGTTTTTTGCCTCGGGAGTTCGGGGGGAGTTTAGAGACCCAGTACTTC; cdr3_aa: CASSFLPREFGGSLETQYF
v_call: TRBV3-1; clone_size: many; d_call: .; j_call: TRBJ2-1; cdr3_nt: TGTGCCAGCAGCCAAGGTTTTCCTGAGCAGTTCTTC; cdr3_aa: CASSQGFPEQFF
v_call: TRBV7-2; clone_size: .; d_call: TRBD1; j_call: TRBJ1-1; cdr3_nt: TGTGCCAGCAGCTATGTGGGTACAGGGGTAGCTTTCTTT; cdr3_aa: CASSYVGTGVAFF
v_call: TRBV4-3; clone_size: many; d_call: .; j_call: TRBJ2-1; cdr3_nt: TGCGCCAGCAGCCAAGAGGGACGCCGTACAAATGAGCAGTTCTTC; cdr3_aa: CASSQEGRRTNEQFF
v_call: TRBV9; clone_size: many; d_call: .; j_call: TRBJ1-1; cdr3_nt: TGTGCCAGCAGCGTATCATCGGGATGGAGTAACACTGAAGCTTTCTTT; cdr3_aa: CASSVSSGWSNTEAFF
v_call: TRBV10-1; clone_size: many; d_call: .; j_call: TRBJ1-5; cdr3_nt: TGCGCCAGCAGTGAGAGGTCAGCCAGCAATCAGCCCCAGCATTTT; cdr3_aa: CASSERSASNQPQHF
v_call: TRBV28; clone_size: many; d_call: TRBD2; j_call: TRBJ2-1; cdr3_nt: TGTGCCAGCAGTTCCCCTAGCGGGAGAAGGTGGAATGAGCAGTTCTTC; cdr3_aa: CASSSPSGRRWNEQFF